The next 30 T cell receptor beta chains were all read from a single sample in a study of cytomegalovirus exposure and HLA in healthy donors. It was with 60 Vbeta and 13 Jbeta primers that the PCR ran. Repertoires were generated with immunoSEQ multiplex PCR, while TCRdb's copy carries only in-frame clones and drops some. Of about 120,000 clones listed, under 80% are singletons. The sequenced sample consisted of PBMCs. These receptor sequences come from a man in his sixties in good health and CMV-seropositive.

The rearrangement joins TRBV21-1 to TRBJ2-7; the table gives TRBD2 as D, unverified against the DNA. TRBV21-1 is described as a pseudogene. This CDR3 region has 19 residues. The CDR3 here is CASSKEGSLAGVRDYEQYF. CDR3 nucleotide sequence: TGTGCCAGCAGCAAAGAAGGGTCACTAGCGGGGGTTAGAGACTACGAGCAGTACTTC.

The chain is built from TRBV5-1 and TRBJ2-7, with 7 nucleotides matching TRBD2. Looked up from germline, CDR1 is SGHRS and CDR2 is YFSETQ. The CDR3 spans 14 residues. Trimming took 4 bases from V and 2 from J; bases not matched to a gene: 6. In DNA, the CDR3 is TGCGCCAGCAGCACCCGGGGGGACGCCTACGAGCAGTACTTC. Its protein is CASSTRGDAYEQYF. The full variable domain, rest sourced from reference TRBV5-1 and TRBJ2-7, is KAGVTQTPRYLIKTRGQQVTLSCSPISGHRSVSWYQQTPGQGLQFLFEYFSETQRNKGNFPGRFSGRQFSNSRSEMNVSTLELGDSALYLCASSTRGDAYEQYFGPGTRLTVT.

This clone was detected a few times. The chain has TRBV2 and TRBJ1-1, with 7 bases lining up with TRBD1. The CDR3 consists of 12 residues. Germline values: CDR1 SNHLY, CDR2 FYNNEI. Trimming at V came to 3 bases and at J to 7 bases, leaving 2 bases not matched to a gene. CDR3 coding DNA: TGTGCCAGCAGTGAGACAGGGAATGAAGCTTTCTTT. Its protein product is CASSETGNEAFF.

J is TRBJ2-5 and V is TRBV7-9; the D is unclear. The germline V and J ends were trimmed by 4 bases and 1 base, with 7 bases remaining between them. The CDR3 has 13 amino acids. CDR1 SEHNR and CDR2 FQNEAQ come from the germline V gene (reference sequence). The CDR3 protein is CASSSLRQETQYF. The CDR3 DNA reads TGTGCCAGCAGCTCTCTACGCCAAGAGACCCAGTACTTC.

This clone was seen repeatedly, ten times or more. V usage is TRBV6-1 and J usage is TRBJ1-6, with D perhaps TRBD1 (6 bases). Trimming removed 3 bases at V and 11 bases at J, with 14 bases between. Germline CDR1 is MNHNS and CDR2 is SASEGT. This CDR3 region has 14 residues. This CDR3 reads CASSDPGETTPLHF. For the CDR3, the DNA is TGTGCCAGCAGTGACCCAGGGGAAACTACACCCCTCCACTTT.

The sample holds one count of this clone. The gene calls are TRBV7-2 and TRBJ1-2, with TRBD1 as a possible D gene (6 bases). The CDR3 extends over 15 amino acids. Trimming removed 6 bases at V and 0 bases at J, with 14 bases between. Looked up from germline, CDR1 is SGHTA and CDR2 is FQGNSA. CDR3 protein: CASSSRGKTNYGYTF. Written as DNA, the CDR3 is TGTGCCAGCAGTTCGAGGGGGAAGACTAACTATGGCTACACCTTC. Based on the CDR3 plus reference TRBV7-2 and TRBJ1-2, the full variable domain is GAGVSQSPSNKVTEKGKDVELRCDPISGHTALYWYRQSLGQGLEFLIYFQGNSAPDKSGLPSDRFSAERTGGSVSTLTIQRTQQEDSAVYLCASSSRGKTNYGYTFGSGTRLTVV.

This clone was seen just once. CDR3 protein: CASSLGGTGLVNEQFF. CDR3 in DNA: TGTGCCAGCAGTTTAGGCGGGACAGGGTTAGTGAATGAGCAGTTCTTC. This chain links TRBV28 with TRBJ2-1; TRBD1 aligns across 9 bases. Germline V gene data show CDR1 as MDHEN and CDR2 as SYDVKM. The CDR3 is 16 residues long. With 2 bases clipped from V and 7 bases from J, the junction kept 9 bases outside the gene matches.

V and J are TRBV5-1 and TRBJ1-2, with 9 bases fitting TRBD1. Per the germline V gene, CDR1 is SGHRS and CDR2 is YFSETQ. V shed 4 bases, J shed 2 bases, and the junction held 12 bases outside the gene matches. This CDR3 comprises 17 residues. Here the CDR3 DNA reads TGCGCCAGCAGCCGGCTCCCCAGGGACAGGGTCAACTATGGCTACACCTTC. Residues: CASSRLPRDRVNYGYTF.

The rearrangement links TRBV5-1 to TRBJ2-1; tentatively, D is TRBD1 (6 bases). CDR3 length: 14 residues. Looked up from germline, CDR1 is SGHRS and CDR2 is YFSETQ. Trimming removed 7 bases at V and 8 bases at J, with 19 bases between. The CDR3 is CASERDTVGDEQFF. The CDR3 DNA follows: TGCGCCAGCGAACGGGACACGGTAGGCGATGAGCAGTTCTTC.

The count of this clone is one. CDR3 residues: CASRASKQFF. The CDR3 DNA reads TGTGCCAGCAGGGCAAGTAAGCAGTTCTTC. The chain links TRBV2 to TRBJ2-1; D remains ambiguous. The V gene lost 6 bases and the J gene lost 11 bases, with 8 bases spanning the gap. CDR3 length: 10 amino acids. Germline CDR1 and CDR2: SNHLY and FYNNEI.

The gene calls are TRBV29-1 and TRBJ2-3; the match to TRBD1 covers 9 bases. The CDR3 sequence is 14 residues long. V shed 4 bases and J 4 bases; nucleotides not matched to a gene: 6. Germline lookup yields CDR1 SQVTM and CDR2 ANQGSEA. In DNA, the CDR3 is TGCAGCGTTGCTCACAGGGGGCGCTCAGATACGCAGTATTTT. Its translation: CSVAHRGRSDTQYF.

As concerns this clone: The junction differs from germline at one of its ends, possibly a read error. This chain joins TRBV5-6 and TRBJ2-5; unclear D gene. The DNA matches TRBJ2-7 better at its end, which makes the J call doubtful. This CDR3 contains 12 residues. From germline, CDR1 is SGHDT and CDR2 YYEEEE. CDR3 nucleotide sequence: TGCGCCAGCAGCTCCGATCCCTACGAGCAGTACTTC. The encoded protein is CASSSDPYEQYF.

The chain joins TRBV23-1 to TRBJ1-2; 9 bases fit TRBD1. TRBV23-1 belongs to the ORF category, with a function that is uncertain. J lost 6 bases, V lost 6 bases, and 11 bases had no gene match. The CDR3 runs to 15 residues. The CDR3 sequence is CASSRAGTGRDGYTF. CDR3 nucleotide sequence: TGCGCCAGCAGCCGCGCCGGGACAGGGAGAGATGGCTACACCTTC.

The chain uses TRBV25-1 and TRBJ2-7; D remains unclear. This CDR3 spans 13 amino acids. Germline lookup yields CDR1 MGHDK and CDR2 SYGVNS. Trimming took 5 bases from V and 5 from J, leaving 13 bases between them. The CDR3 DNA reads TGTGCCAGCAGTATAAAGTCTCGGGACGAGCAGTACTTC. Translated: CASSIKSRDEQYF.

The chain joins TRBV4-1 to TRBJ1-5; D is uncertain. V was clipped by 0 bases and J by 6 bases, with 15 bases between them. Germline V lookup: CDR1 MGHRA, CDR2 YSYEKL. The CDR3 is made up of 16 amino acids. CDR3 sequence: CASSQDRAPRGQPQHF. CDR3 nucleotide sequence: TGCGCCAGCAGCCAAGATAGAGCGCCGCGGGGTCAGCCCCAGCATTTT.

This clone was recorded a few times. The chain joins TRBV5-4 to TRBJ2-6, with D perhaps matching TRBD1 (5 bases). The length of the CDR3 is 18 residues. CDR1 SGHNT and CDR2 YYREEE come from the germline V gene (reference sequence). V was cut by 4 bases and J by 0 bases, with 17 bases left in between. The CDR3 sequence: CASSARVGRSSGANVLTF. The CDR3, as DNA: TGTGCCAGCAGCGCCAGGGTTGGCAGGAGCTCTGGGGCCAACGTCCTGACTTTC.

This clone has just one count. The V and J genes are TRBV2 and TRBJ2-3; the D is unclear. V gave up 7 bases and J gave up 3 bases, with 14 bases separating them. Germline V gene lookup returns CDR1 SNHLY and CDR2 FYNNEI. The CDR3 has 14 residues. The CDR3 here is CASKIHHQTDTQYF. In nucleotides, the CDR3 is TGTGCCAGCAAGATACACCATCAGACAGATACGCAGTATTTT.

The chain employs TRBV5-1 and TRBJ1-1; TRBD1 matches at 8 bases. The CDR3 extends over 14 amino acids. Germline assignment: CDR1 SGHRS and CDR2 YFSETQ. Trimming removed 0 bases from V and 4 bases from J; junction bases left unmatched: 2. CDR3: CASSLDRGFTEAFF. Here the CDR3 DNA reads TGCGCCAGCAGCTTGGACAGGGGGTTCACTGAAGCTTTCTTT.

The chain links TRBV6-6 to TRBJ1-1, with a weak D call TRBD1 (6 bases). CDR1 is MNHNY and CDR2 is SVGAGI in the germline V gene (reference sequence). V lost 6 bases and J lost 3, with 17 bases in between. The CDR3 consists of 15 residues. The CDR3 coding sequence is TGTGCCAGCAGATCCGGCACAGGGATGGACACTGAAGCTTTCTTT. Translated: CASRSGTGMDTEAFF.

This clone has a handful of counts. CDR3 in DNA: TGTGCCAGCAGCTTGACCGACGGGGGAACAGATACGCAGTATTTT. It yields the protein CASSLTDGGTDTQYF. The gene calls are TRBV9 and TRBJ2-3; possibly TRBD2 for D (6 bases). The CDR3 loop spans 15 amino acids. Germline V lookup: CDR1 SGDLS, CDR2 YYNGEE. V was trimmed by 4 bases and J by 3 bases, leaving 15 bases between them.

In nucleotides, the CDR3 is TGTGCCAGCTCACCAGTGACAGGGGGTAGCACAGATACGCAGTATTTT. It specifies CASSPVTGGSTDTQYF. The chain has TRBV18 and TRBJ2-3, with TRBD1 matching over 9 bases. The CDR3 consists of 16 residues. CDR1 KGHSH and CDR2 LQKENI come from the germline V gene. Trimming at V came to 2 bases and at J to 0 bases, leaving 3 bases not matched to a gene.

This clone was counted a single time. CDR3 in DNA: TGTGCCAGCAGTTTGGGGGGGACCAAAAACATTCAGTACTTC. Protein sequence: CASSLGGTKNIQYF. The chain recombines TRBV28 with TRBJ2-4; 7 nucleotides agree with TRBD2. The trim removed 3 bases at V and 2 bases at J, leaving 1 base unmatched. The CDR3 is 14 amino acids. Germline V gene lookup returns CDR1 MDHEN and CDR2 SYDVKM.

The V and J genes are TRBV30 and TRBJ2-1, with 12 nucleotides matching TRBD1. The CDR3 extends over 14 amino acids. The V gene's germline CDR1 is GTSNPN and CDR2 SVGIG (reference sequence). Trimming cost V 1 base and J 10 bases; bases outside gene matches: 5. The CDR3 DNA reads TGTGCCTGGAGTGGGGGACAGGGGGCTAGGGAGCAGTTCTTC. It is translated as CAWSGGQGAREQFF.

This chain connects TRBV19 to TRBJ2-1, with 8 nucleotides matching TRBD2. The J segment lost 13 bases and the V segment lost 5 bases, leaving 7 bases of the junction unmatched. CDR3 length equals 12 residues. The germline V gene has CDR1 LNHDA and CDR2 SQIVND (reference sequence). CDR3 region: CASSHERGRQFF. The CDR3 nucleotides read TGTGCCAGTAGTCATGAGCGGGGGCGTCAGTTCTTC.

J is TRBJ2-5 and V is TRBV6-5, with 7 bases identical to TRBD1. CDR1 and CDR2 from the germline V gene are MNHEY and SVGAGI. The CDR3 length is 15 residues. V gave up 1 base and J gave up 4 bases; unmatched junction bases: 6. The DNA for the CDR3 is TGTGCCAGCAGTTACTACCTAAGGACAGGAGAGACCCAGTACTTC. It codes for CASSYYLRTGETQYF.

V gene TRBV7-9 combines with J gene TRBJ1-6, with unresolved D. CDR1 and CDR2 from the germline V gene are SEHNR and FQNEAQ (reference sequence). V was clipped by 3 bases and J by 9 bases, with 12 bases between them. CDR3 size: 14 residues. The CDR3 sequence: CASSLGAIGSPLHF. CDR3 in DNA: TGTGCCAGCAGCTTGGGAGCCATCGGTTCACCCCTCCACTTT. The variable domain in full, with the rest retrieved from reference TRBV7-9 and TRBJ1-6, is DTGVSQNPRHKITKRGQNVTFRCDPISEHNRLYWYRQTLGQGPEFLTYFQNEAQLEKSRLLSDRFSAERPKGSFSTLEIQRTEQGDSAMYLCASSLGAIGSPLHFGNGTRLTVT.

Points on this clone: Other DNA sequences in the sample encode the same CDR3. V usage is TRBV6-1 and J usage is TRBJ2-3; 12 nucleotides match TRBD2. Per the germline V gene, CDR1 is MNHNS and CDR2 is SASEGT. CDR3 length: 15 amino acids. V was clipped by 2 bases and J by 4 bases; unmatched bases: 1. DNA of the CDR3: TGTGCCAGCAGTGAACTAGCGGGAGGGCCAGATACGCAGTATTTT. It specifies CASSELAGGPDTQYF.

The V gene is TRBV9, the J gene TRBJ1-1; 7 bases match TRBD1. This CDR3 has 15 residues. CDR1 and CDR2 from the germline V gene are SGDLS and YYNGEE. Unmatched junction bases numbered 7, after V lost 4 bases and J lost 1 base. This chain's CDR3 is CASSSQTGRNTEAFF. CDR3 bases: TGTGCCAGCAGCTCCCAGACAGGGCGGAACACTGAAGCTTTCTTT.

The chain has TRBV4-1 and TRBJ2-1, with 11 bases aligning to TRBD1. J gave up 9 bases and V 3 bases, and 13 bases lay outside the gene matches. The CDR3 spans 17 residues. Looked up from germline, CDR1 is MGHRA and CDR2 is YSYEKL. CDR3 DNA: TGCGCCAGCAGCCAGGGGCCGGGACAGGGGGGATTAGGTGAGCAGTTCTTC. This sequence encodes CASSQGPGQGGLGEQFF.

The CDR3 sequence is CASSLEWGVGTDTQYF. CDR3 coding DNA: TGCGCCAGCAGCCTCGAGTGGGGAGTGGGCACAGATACGCAGTATTTT. The V call is TRBV4-1, the J call TRBJ2-3; TRBD2 is a possible D gene (5 bases). Germline CDR1 reads MGHRA; CDR2 reads YSYEKL. This CDR3 is built from 16 residues. Trimming took off 4 bases at V and 1 base at J, with 15 bases between the two ends.